These 5 T cell receptor beta chains originate from one sample sequenced in a study of blood T cell repertoires in COVID-19. TCRdb's table, derived via immunoSEQ multiplex PCR, lists solely in-frame clones and lacks some. Here the sample spans 90,000 or so clones, more than 70% being singletons. Sequenced input: peripheral blood. These receptors were obtained from a man between 50 and 59 years old with active COVID-19.

The J gene is TRBJ1-2, the V gene TRBV18; perhaps TRBD1 as D (5 bases). The V and J ends lost 3 bases and 3 bases respectively, with 14 bases between them. The CDR3 contains 15 residues. Germline loops: CDR1 KGHSH, CDR2 LQKENI. CDR3 nucleotides: TGTGCCAGCTCACCCCTCGACAGTGGGGACTATGGCTACACCTTC. It encodes CASSPLDSGDYGYTF.

V usage is TRBV5-1 and J usage is TRBJ2-3; 8 bases line up with TRBD2. Unmatched junction bases numbered 8, after V lost 5 bases and J lost 6 bases. CDR1 is SGHRS and CDR2 is YFSETQ in the germline V gene. CDR3 length: 14 amino acids. The CDR3 protein is CASSLGTRYDTQYF. In DNA, the CDR3 is TGCGCCAGCAGTCTTGGGACTAGGTATGATACGCAGTATTTT.

The chain employs TRBV4-3 and TRBJ2-3, with 9 bases identical to TRBD2. The CDR3 loop spans 14 amino acids. The germline V gene encodes CDR1 LGHNA and CDR2 YSLEER. Trimming at V came to 4 bases and at J to 1 base, leaving 0 bases not matched to a gene. DNA of the CDR3: TGCGCCAGCAGCCGGACTAGCGGCACAGATACGCAGTATTTT. This gives the protein CASSRTSGTDTQYF.

The J gene is TRBJ2-1, the V gene TRBV7-2, with D maybe TRBD1 (5 bases). The CDR3 covers 15 residues. V lost 1 base and J 7 bases, leaving 14 bases between the germline ends. Germline lookup yields CDR1 SGHTA and CDR2 FQGNSA. The CDR3 coding sequence is TGTGCCAGCAGCTTAGGGGGCGGTCAGATTAATGAGCAGTTCTTC. The encoded protein is CASSLGGGQINEQFF.

V usage is TRBV5-4 and J usage is TRBJ1-1; 8 positions match TRBD1. This CDR3 has 14 residues. After removal of 4 bases from V and 3 bases from J, the junction contained 5 bases not matched to a gene. CDR1 and CDR2 from the germline V gene are SGHNT and YYREEE (reference sequence). The CDR3 DNA reads as TGTGCCAGCAGCCCCGACAGGGGTGACACTGAAGCTTTCTTT. It yields the protein CASSPDRGDTEAFF.